A single sample gave rise to the 19 T cell receptor beta chains below, sequenced in a study of T cells in Graves' hyperthyroidism and ophthalmopathy. Template material for amplifying TCR beta CDR3 regions consisted of RNA transcripts. When the TCR CDR3 underwent first-round RT-PCR, the HTBI primer set was used. TCRdb ran MiXCR on the multiplex PCR reads and lists one entry per CDR3 protein. The table lists some 500,000 distinct CDR3 sequences, around 22% of them singletons. Sequenced: blood. The receptors originated from a woman between 25 and 40 years old with Graves' ophthalmopathy.

This clonotype was recorded at least ten times. V and J are TRBV7-2 and TRBJ2-7, with a tentative D call TRBD1 (6 bases). Looked up from germline, CDR1 is SGHTA and CDR2 is FQGNSA. V was cut by 5 bases and J by 7 bases, with 15 bases left in between. The CDR3 is 13 residues long. The CDR3 here is CASSRGPQGEQYF. CDR3 DNA sequence: TGTGCCAGCAGCCGCGGACCCCAGGGGGAGCAGTACTTC.

This clonotype has at least ten counts. The V call is TRBV20-1, the J call TRBJ2-5; the match to TRBD1 covers 7 bases. The CDR3 runs to 14 residues. The V gene's germline CDR1 is DFQATT and CDR2 SNEGSKA (reference sequence). V shed 6 bases, J shed 3 bases, and the junction held 10 bases outside the gene matches. The CDR3 DNA sequence: TGCAGTGCCGTCAGGGGGAGCCGAGAAGAGACCCAGTACTTC. This codes for CSAVRGSREETQYF.

This clonotype was observed many times. The rearrangement joins TRBV27 to TRBJ1-1; 7 positions agree with TRBD1. CDR1 is MNHEY and CDR2 is SMNVEV in the germline V gene (reference sequence). V lost 3 bases to trimming and J lost 8 bases; unmatched junction nucleotides: 3. CDR3 length equals 12 residues. The CDR3 DNA sequence: TGTGCCAGCAGTTTCCGACAGGGCGAAGCTTTCTTT. Translated: CASSFRQGEAFF.

This clonotype was seen a handful of times. The genes are TRBV5-1 and TRBJ2-6; 12 positions agree with TRBD1. The length of the CDR3 is 20 residues. Losses at the gene ends were 0 bases for V and 4 bases for J; bases not matched to a gene: 11. The germline CDR1 and CDR2 sequences are SGHRS and YFSETQ. The CDR3 reads CASSLGLPGQGALGANVLTF. The DNA for the CDR3 is TGCGCCAGCAGCTTGGGATTACCGGGACAGGGGGCGCTCGGGGCCAACGTCCTGACTTTC. The whole variable domain, remainder taken from reference TRBV5-1 and TRBJ2-6, is KAGVTQTPRYLIKTRGQQVTLSCSPISGHRSVSWYQQTPGQGLQFLFEYFSETQRNKGNFPGRFSGRQFSNSRSEMNVSTLELGDSALYLCASSLGLPGQGALGANVLTFGAGSRLTVL.

The sample holds many counts of this clonotype. J is TRBJ2-7 and V is TRBV6-5; D is perhaps TRBD1 or TRBD2 (6 bases each). Per the germline V gene, CDR1 is MNHEY and CDR2 is SVGAGI. Trimming left V 3 bases short and J 5 bases short, with 11 bases between. The CDR3 runs to 13 residues. The CDR3 loop is CASSYPGEDEQYF. CDR3 sequence (DNA): TGTGCCAGCAGTTATCCAGGGGAGGACGAGCAGTACTTC.

This clonotype has a handful of counts. The chain carries TRBV12-3 or TRBV12-4 and TRBJ1-2, with D tentatively TRBD1 (6 bases). The CDR3 sequence is 13 residues long. Trimming left V 10 bases short and J 4 bases short, with 16 bases between. CDR3 in DNA: TGTGCCACCTGGCCGGGGGGCGGCTATGGCTACACCTTC. Translation: CATWPGGGYGYTF.

The genes are TRBV7-9 and TRBJ1-5; D remains ambiguous. This CDR3 spans 13 amino acids. Per germline, CDR1 SEHNR and CDR2 FQNEAQ (reference sequence). Trimming stripped 1 base from V and 6 bases from J, with 7 bases between. CDR3 coding DNA: TGTGCCAGCAGCTTAGGAATGGGTCAGCCCCAGCATTTT. Amino acids: CASSLGMGQPQHF.

This clonotype was seen many times. The genes are TRBV6-2 or TRBV6-3 and TRBJ2-6; D possibly corresponds to TRBD1 (6 bases). The V and J ends lost 6 bases and 0 bases respectively, with 9 bases between them. The V gene's germline CDR1 is MNHEY and CDR2 SVGEGT. This CDR3 is 15 amino acids long. For the CDR3, the DNA is TGTGCCAGCAGCCGGGGACACTCTGGGGCCAACGTCCTGACTTTC. It encodes CASSRGHSGANVLTF.

This clonotype came up many times. The V gene is TRBV11-2, the J gene TRBJ2-7; D possibly corresponds to TRBD1 (5 bases). Trimming stripped 5 bases from V and 1 base from J, with 12 bases between. The germline CDR1 and CDR2 sequences are SGHAT and FQNNGV. The CDR3 extends over 14 amino acids. CDR3 region: CASSPDSSSYEQYF. CDR3 bases: TGTGCCAGCAGCCCCGACAGCAGTTCCTACGAGCAGTACTTC.

This clonotype occurred a few times. The chain carries TRBV5-5 and TRBJ1-2, with a possible D match to TRBD1 (5 bases). The germline V gene encodes CDR1 SGHKS and CDR2 YYEKEE (reference sequence). Trimming took off 2 bases at V and 6 bases at J, with 20 bases between the two ends. This CDR3 is 16 amino acids long. This chain's CDR3 is CASSLGYLTVGDGYTF. In DNA form, the CDR3 reads TGTGCCAGCAGCTTAGGCTACCTGACAGTCGGAGATGGCTACACCTTC.

The gene calls are TRBV29-1 and TRBJ1-1; no definite D call. Germline CDR1 and CDR2: SQVTM and ANQGSEA. The length of the CDR3 is 14 residues. V was clipped by 4 bases and J by 0 bases, with 12 bases between them. CDR3 protein: CSVVGRLLNTEAFF. CDR3 DNA sequence: TGCAGCGTTGTGGGCAGGCTCTTGAACACTGAAGCTTTCTTT.

The V gene is TRBV12-3 or TRBV12-4, the J gene TRBJ2-7, with D uncertain. Trimming removed 2 bases from V and 6 bases from J, with 11 bases in between. The CDR3 is made up of 13 amino acids. The DNA of the CDR3 is TGTGCCAGCAGTTTAAGGCAGCTGCGCGAGCAGTACTTC. This sequence encodes CASSLRQLREQYF.

The table lists this clonotype with many counts. This chain connects TRBV6-2 or TRBV6-3 to TRBJ2-4; D tentatively reads TRBD1 or TRBD2 (5 bases each). CDR1 MNHEY and CDR2 SVGEGT come from the germline V gene. The CDR3 spans 13 residues. Trimming removed 5 bases at V and 9 bases at J, with 14 bases between. The CDR3 DNA reads as TGTGCCAGCAGTCCCAGGATTGGGGGCATTCAGTACTTC. Translating it yields CASSPRIGGIQYF.

The chain couples TRBV6-1 to TRBJ1-2; 7 bases match TRBD1. Germline V CDR1 and CDR2: MNHNS, SASEGT. The V gene end was trimmed by 4 bases and the J gene end by 2 bases; junction bases not matched to a gene: 4. The CDR3 sequence is 14 residues long. CDR3 in amino acids: CASSVAGQNYGYTF. The CDR3 region has the DNA TGTGCCAGCAGTGTAGCGGGACAGAACTATGGCTACACCTTC.

Ten or more counts support this clonotype. In DNA form, the CDR3 reads TGCAGTGCTAGCCTCGGACGTTTTAGCAATCAGCCCCAGCATTTT. Translation gives CSASLGRFSNQPQHF. The chain employs TRBV20-1 and TRBJ1-5; no firm D call. This CDR3 comprises 15 residues. Trimming took 3 bases from V and 0 from J, leaving 12 bases between them. Germline V gives CDR1 DFQATT, CDR2 SNEGSKA (reference sequence).

The J gene is TRBJ1-1, the V gene TRBV12-3 or TRBV12-4; D perhaps matches TRBD1 (5 bases). V lost 5 bases to trimming and J lost 8 bases, with 12 bases between them. The CDR3 sequence is 12 residues long. The CDR3 loop is CASSPGQPEAFF. CDR3 nucleotide sequence: TGTGCCAGCAGTCCAGGACAACCCGAAGCTTTCTTT.

This chain links TRBV6-1 with TRBJ1-5; D gene uncertain. CDR3 length: 13 residues. The germline V and J ends were trimmed by 7 bases and 0 bases, with 7 bases remaining between them. Germline V lookup: CDR1 MNHNS, CDR2 SASEGT. CDR3 bases: TGTGCCAGCAACCTCCATAGCAATCAGCCCCAGCATTTT. This codes for CASNLHSNQPQHF.

The V call is TRBV27, the J call TRBJ1-5, with D possibly matching TRBD1 (5 bases). This CDR3 is 15 amino acids long. The V gene lost 2 bases and the J gene lost 4 bases, with 12 bases spanning the gap. Germline CDR1 is MNHEY and CDR2 is SMNVEV (reference sequence). In nucleotides, the CDR3 is TGTGCCAGCAGTTTAACAACCTGGGGGAATCAGCCCCAGCATTTT. Its protein is CASSLTTWGNQPQHF.

This rearrangement joins TRBV28 to TRBJ1-4; 8 bases map to TRBD1. This CDR3 spans 13 amino acids. Trimming at V came to 10 bases and at J to 8 bases, leaving 9 bases not matched to a gene. The germline CDR1 and CDR2 sequences are MDHEN and SYDVKM. The CDR3 is CATTTGVTEKLFF. DNA for the CDR3: TGTGCCACCACGACAGGGGTAACGGAAAAACTGTTTTTT.